This T cell receptor beta chain was identified during a study of blood T cell repertoires in COVID-19. The overall study: Some COVID-19 samples were acute and others convalescent; all came from the United States, Italy and Spain. PBMCs, B-cell-depleted T cells, or T cells provided the cDNA or gDNA that made up the material.

The CDR3 totals 14 residues. The germline V gene has CDR1 WSHSY and CDR2 SAAADI. V shed 3 bases and J shed 13 bases, with 21 bases lying between them. As processed by the authors: How many nucleated cells were present was estimated from reference gene primer amplification. The data were produced by immunoSEQ multiplex PCR, yet TCRdb's version contains in-frame clones alone and is incomplete. The V and J calls and clone size were taken over from that table, and D and trimming were inferred from the DNA. The sample lists 200,000 to 250,000 clones, approximately 91% occurring once. This receptor was taken from a man between 45 and 60 years old with COVID-19, enrolled during active disease. The chain joins TRBV10-2 to TRBJ1-2; the D gene is possibly TRBD1 (6 bases). Material for sequencing was peripheral blood. The CDR3 sequence: CASSDWDNLGGCTF. In DNA, the CDR3 is TGCGCCAGCAGTGATTGGGACAACCTAGGAGGATGCACCTTC.